This T cell receptor (beta chain) was obtained from a study of cytomegalovirus exposure and HLA in healthy donors. Libraries were prepared by immunoSEQ multiplex PCR; TCRdb keeps only in-frame clonotypes and omits some of them. Here the sample spans under 200,000 clones, roughly 90% being singletons. Trimming took off 5 bases at V and 7 bases at J, with 18 bases between the two ends. The CDR3 runs 14 residues. Germline CDR1 and CDR2: SGHTA and FQGTGA. The chain joins TRBV7-3 to TRBJ2-7; a weak D match, TRBD2 (5 bases). The receptor was isolated from a woman aged 25 to 39 in good health and CMV-seronegative. Sequenced material: PBMCs. Here the CDR3 DNA reads TGTGCCAGCAGCCCAAGTGGCAGTTCGGGGGAGCAGTACTTC. The encoded protein is CASSPSGSSGEQYF.